This T cell receptor beta chain derives from a study of blood T cell repertoires in COVID-19. Looking at the study overall: PBMCs, B-cell-depleted T cells, or T cells provided the cDNA or gDNA that made up the material.

Produced via immunoSEQ multiplex PCR; TCRdb's table is partial and in-frame only. The sample consists of approximately 50,000 clones, approximately 80% of them appearing once. This CDR3 comprises 16 residues. Germline V CDR1 and CDR2: SGHNT, YYREEE (reference sequence). The trim removed 4 bases at V and 2 bases at J, leaving 5 bases unmatched. The sample was peripheral blood. The chain joins TRBV5-4 to TRBJ2-3; 12 bases fit TRBD2. The TCR originated in a man between 65 and 80 years old with active or convalescent COVID-19. This CDR3 is CASSQLAGGPTDTQYF. CDR3 coding DNA: TGTGCCAGCAGCCAACTAGCGGGGGGCCCCACAGATACGCAGTATTTT.